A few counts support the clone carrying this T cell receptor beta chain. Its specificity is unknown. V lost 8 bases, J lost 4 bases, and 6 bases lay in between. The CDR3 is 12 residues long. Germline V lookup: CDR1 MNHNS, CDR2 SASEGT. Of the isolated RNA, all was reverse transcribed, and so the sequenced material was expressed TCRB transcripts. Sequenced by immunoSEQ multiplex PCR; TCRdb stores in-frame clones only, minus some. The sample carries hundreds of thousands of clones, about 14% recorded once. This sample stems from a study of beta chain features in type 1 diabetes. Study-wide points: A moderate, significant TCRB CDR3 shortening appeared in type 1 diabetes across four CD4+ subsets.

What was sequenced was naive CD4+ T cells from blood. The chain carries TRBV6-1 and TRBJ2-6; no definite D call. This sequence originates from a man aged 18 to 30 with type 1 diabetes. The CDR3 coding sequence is TGTGCCAGCTGGGCCGGGGCCAACGTCCTGACTTTC. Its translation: CASWAGANVLTF.